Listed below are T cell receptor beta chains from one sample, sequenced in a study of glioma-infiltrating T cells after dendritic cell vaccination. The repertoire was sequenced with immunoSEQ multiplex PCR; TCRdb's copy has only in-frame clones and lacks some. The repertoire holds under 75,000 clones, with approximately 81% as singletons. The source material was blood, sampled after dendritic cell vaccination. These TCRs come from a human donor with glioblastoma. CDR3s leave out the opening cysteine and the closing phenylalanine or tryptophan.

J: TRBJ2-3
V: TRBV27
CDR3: ASSLSAGAAVGDTQY

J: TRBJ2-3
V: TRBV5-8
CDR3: AGTYRTDTQY

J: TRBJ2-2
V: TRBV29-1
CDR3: SVRGGAGELF

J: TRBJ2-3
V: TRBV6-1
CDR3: ASSEFDRPSTDTQY

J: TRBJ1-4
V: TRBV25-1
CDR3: ASSGLASEKLF

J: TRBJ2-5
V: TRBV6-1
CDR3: ASIRGQETQY

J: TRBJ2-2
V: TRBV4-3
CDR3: ASSQGFQNGELF

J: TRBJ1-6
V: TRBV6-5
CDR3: ASRRDRLRAPLH

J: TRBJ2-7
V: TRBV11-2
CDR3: ASSLEVPGLAYEQY

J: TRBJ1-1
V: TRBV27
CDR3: ASSTPRTGGAAEAF

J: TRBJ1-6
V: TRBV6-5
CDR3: ASRSAQGEQSPLH

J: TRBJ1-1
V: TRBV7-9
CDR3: ASSLTGLNTEAF

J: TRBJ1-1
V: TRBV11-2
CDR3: ASSSDSRATEAF

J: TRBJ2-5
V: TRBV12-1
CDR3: ASSFWLAAPKGY

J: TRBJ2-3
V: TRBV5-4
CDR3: ASSSTSGGTTDTQY

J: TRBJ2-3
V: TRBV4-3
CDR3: ASSHTAGGTDTQY

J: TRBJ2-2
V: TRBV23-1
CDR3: ASSPPGRRLAGARNTGELF

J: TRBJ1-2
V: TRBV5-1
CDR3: ASSDSGTGGGYT

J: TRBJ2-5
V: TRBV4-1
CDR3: ASSPPTRDRGEETQY

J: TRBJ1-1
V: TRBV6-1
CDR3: ASSETWFVETGLKAF

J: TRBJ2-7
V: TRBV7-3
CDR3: ASSLTSGDHEQY

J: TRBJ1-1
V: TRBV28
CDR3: ASSSGQPNTEAF

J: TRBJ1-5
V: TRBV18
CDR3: ASSPPGRSNQPQH

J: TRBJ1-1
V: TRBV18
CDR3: ASSSWTESNTEAF

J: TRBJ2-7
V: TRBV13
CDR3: ASSSDRDEQY

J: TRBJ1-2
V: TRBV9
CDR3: ASSLRKRDRDLVSYGYT

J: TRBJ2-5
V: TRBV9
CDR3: ASSVTPRGDLPQTQY

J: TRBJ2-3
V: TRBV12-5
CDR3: ASGFRGASSTDTQY

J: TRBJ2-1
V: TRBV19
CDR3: ASSLLQGSSSYNEQF

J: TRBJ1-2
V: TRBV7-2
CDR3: ASSPLLKSNYGYT

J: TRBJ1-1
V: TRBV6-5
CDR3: ASSPEGATEAF

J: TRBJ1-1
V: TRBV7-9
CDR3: ASSPRGRGFWDTEAF

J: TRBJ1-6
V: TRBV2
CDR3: ARRGSYNSPLH

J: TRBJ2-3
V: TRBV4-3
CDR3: ASSQDLRGGSDTQY

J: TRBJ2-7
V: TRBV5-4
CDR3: ASSASSGGNYEQY

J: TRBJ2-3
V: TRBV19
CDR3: ACQDLASTDTQY

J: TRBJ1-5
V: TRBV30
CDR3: AWSVQGGQPQH

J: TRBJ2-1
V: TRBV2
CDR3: ASSELLLAGVSYNEQF

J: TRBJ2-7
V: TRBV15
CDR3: ATGTDSYEQY

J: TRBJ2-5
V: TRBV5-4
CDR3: ASTTGGAGRRETQY

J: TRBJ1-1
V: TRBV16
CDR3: ASSQSGPNTEAF

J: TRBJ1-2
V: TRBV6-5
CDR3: ASSYVQGVADT

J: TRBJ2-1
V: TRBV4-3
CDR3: ASSQDRGLWNEQF

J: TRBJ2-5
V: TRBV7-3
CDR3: ASSPDRGETQY

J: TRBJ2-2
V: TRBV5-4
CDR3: ASSLVTVRGGELF

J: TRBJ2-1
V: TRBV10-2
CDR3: ASRSSLGAGGRNEQF

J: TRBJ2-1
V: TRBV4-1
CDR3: ASSQEGRGGIGYNEQF

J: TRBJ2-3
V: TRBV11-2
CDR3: ASSLGQGSGTDTQY

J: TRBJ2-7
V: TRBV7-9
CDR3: ASTSGFNLYEQY

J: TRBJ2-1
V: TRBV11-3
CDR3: ASSQREEQF